This T cell receptor beta chain was retrieved from a study of T-cell reconstitution after alpha-beta-depleted transplantation in children. There are many counts of this clonotype. Preparation of the TCRbeta library involved a method that used unique molecular identifiers. A single record per CDR3 protein comes from TCRdb applying MiXCR to the PCR reads. The table records 550,000 to 800,000 distinct CDR3 sequences, less than 15% of them present only once. This specimen consisted of PBMCs, obtained before TCRalphabeta/CD19-depleted stem cell transplant. This receptor was taken from a girl under 10 years old with congenital amegakaryocytic thrombocytopenia, due to receive a stem cell transplant.

CDR3 nucleotides: TGCGCCAGCAGCCTTCGGACAGCCCTCTTGAACACTGAAGCTTTCTTT. Protein sequence: CASSLRTALLNTEAFF. The rearrangement uses TRBV5-1 and TRBJ1-1; a possible D gene is TRBD1 (6 bases). Looked up from germline, CDR1 is SGHRS and CDR2 is YFSETQ. V was clipped by 4 bases and J by 0 bases, with 16 bases between them. This CDR3 spans 16 amino acids.